This T cell receptor (beta chain) was retrieved from a study of T cell clones after liver transplantation (dated by TCRdb to the late 2010s). In the study overall: The samples were obtained from ITN030ST, a randomized trial that attempted immunosuppression withdrawal within 2 years after liver transplantation. Donor-reactive T cell clones were identified by TCRbeta sequencing following a pre-transplant mixed lymphocyte reaction and were subsequently tracked in post-transplant blood. Third party-reactive TCRbeta sequences from pre-transplant MLRs were also identified as an antigen-independent comparator for donor-reactive sequences. Of the eight recipients, a few were HCV-positive, while the remaining recipients had been transplanted for non-autoimmune, non-viral indications. Subjects received no induction therapy and standard immunosuppression until randomization at 12-24 months post-transplant. To count as tolerant, a recipient had to stay completely off immunosuppression for at least one year without liver enzymes climbing beyond twice the upper limit of normal. Blood samples were taken pre-transplant, pre-randomization before withdrawal, and post-randomization after full withdrawal or failed withdrawal. Of the 8 liver transplant recipients making up the studied cohort, 3 were classified as tolerant and 5 as non-tolerant. Study-wide findings and limitations: In 5 of 8 subjects, circulating donor-reactive CD4 TCRbeta sequences decreased significantly after transplant, regardless of tolerance or HCV status. Because of small, heterogeneous patient numbers and non-standardized post-transplant time points, the conclusions were only preliminary. Once repertoire turnover was taken into account, donor-reactive detection showed a significant reduction for CD4 in 7 of 8 subjects and for CD8 in 8 of 8. In a couple of subjects, low numbers of available donor cells limited the measurable donor-reactive repertoire. Donor-reactive sequences decreased more than third party-reactive sequences, which suggests partial antigen-specific deletion that was not related to withdrawal success. Because allograft tissue specimens were not available, migration of donor-reactive T cells into the graft, rather than deletion, may have occurred.

Thawed unstimulated PBMCs were stained for CD3, CD4 and CD8 and FACS-sorted into CD3+CD4+ and CD3+CD8+ populations. All 8 studied subjects were randomized to withdrawal of immunosuppression. The Qiagen DNeasy Blood and Tissue Kit was used to isolate genomic DNA. Using immunoSEQ, frozen genomic DNA was subjected to high-throughput TCRbeta CDR3 sequencing, a process that included PCR amplification, mapping, bias correction and internal controls. On the study's bioinformatics: Productive rearrangements were retained, and unique TCRbeta sequences were defined by the CDR3 nucleotide sequence together with the V and J gene. For classification of a sequence as donor-reactive, at least 5-fold expansion in CFSE-low cells relative to unstimulated pre-transplant cells and a frequency of at least 0.01% were required. Minimum frequency thresholds were set for each subject on the basis of the unstimulated sample with the lowest template count, so that a detection power of at least 90% was ensured. Jensen-Shannon divergence between the top 1000 TCRbeta sequences after and before transplant was used to measure repertoire turnover. Changes in detection of donor-reactive sequences were assessed with two-sided Fisher's exact tests. TCRdb mirrors the immuneACCESS table, restricted to in-frame sequences. Some clones are absent from its copies; in checked studies, under half trace to an unresolved V gene, and the reason for the others is unknown. Clonal size and the V and J genes are those of that table, whereas D and trimming came from the DNA. The sample data list roughly 72,000 clones, and 84% of these were observed just once. More than 2% of the sample is taken by the ten largest.

The junction carries 17 bases between V and J, which are trimmed by 1 base and 6 bases respectively. The cysteine opens and the phenylalanine closes a CDR3 of 16 amino acids. Only CDR3 DNA is held: 48 bases, read in frame from base 1. According to the germline V gene, CDR1 reads SGHRS and CDR2 reads YFSETQ. On this clone: Its antigen is still unknown. It has no much larger one-base neighbor in the sample; base qualities were not kept.

The sequences come from CD4+ T cells from blood, collected less than 50 months after liver transplant. The TCR sequence derives from a human patient who received a liver transplant. Some T cells may derive from the graft donor when a transplant has been performed. This chain joins TRBV5-1 to TRBJ2-1, with TRBD2 perhaps the D gene, on 5 matching bases. The CDR3 here reads CASSLNAGVGGNEQFF. The DNA sequence follows: TGCGCCAGCAGCTTGAATGCCGGGGTAGGAGGCAATGAGCAGTTCTTC.